The 27 T cell receptor beta chains listed next were all sequenced from one sample in a study of T cell repertoires in cytomegalovirus infection (dated by TCRdb to about 2019). The sample was run on an Illumina HiSeq 1500. TCRdb handled the public reads itself, with Q25 trimming in fastp and clone calling in MiXCR, and kept productive beta chains. Rows matching on CDR3 protein sequence are summarized as one entry with the most common DNA and genes. A total of around 530,000 distinct CDR3 sequences appear in this sample, about 15% of them only once. The ten largest clones add up to 20% to 30% of the sample. What was sequenced was CD8+ T cells from PBMCs. The receptors derive from a human donor in good health (CMV status not recorded). Some clones in this sample may be carry-over from other donors' samples.

The chain has TRBV20-1 and TRBJ2-7; 7 bases are a match to TRBD2. The ends lost 6 bases at V and 4 bases at J; junction bases unmatched: 15. The CDR3 sequence is 15 residues long. CDR1 DFQATT and CDR2 SNEGSKA come from the germline V gene (reference sequence). The CDR3 nucleotides are TGCAGTGCCGACTTCGGTGGCGGGAGAATTTACGAGCAGTACTTC. Encoded protein: CSADFGGGRIYEQYF.

In the case of this clonotype: Just one base apart from a much larger clone, this may be a read error. No conserved phenylalanine or tryptophan is present at the end of the CDR3, so a read error is the likely explanation. The chain recombines TRBV28 with TRBJ2-7, with D maybe TRBD2 (6 bases). The CDR3 has 17 residues. Germline V lookup: CDR1 MDHEN, CDR2 SYDVKM. Trimming shortened V by 2 bases and J by 2 bases, and 19 bases separated the two germline ends. In DNA, the CDR3 is TGTGCCAGCAGTTTAATAAAAGAAGGCGGAGGGGCCTACGAGCAGTACTTA. Protein sequence: CASSLIKEGGGAYEQYL.

The rearrangement links TRBV10-3 to TRBJ2-7; maybe TRBD2 (5 bases). The CDR3 covers 12 residues. Trimming removed 6 bases from V and 3 bases from J, with 9 bases in between. Germline CDR1 is ENHRY and CDR2 is SYGVKD. CDR3 DNA: TGTGCCATCAGGGACTCCGACTACGAGCAGTACTTC. Translated: CAIRDSDYEQYF.

This clonotype was observed many times. The chain recombines TRBV15 with TRBJ1-1; the D gene is possibly TRBD1 (6 bases). CDR3 length: 16 amino acids. Germline CDR1 reads LNHNV; CDR2 reads YYDKDF (reference sequence). V dropped 3 bases and J dropped 0 bases, with 14 bases sitting between them. CDR3 nucleotides: TGTGCCACCAGCAGGATCCCGGACAGCGTGAACACTGAAGCTTTCTTT. Translation: CATSRIPDSVNTEAFF.

The chain has TRBV5-5 and TRBJ1-4, with TRBD1 as a possible D gene (5 bases). Trimming shortened V by 0 bases and J by 2 bases, and 11 bases separated the two germline ends. This CDR3 has 16 residues. Germline V lookup: CDR1 SGHKS, CDR2 YYEKEE (reference sequence). CDR3 residues: CASSLDGEGTNEKLFF. The CDR3 DNA sequence: TGTGCCAGCAGCTTGGATGGGGAGGGGACTAATGAAAAACTGTTTTTT.

This clonotype came up many times. The chain employs TRBV12-5 and TRBJ2-3; D unresolved. Trimming took off 3 bases at V and 3 bases at J, with 13 bases between the two ends. The CDR3 runs 15 residues. Per germline, CDR1 LGHNT and CDR2 FRNRAP. The CDR3 coding sequence is TGTGCTAGTGGTTTCACCAGAGGTGGGACAGATACGCAGTATTTT. This sequence encodes CASGFTRGGTDTQYF.

This sequence joins TRBV5-4 and TRBJ1-1, with a weak D call TRBD1 (5 bases). This CDR3 is built from 12 residues. Germline V gene sequence: CDR1 SGHNT, CDR2 YYREEE (reference sequence). Trimming pared 4 bases from V and 5 bases from J, leaving 9 bases between. The CDR3 region is CASSAGLTEAFF. CDR3 bases: TGTGCCAGCAGCGCGGGACTTACTGAAGCTTTCTTT. The full variable domain, in which reference TRBV5-4 and TRBJ1-1 provide the parts outside the CDR3, is ETGVTQSPTHLIKTRGQQVTLRCSSQSGHNTVSWYQQALGQGPQFIFQYYREEENGRGNFPPRFSGLQFPNYSSELNVNALELDDSALYLCASSAGLTEAFFGQGTRLTVV.

There are a few counts of this clonotype. The chain uses TRBV19 and TRBJ1-5, with D maybe TRBD1 (5 bases). The germline V gene has CDR1 LNHDA and CDR2 SQIVND (reference sequence). The CDR3 is made up of 15 amino acids. The germline V and J ends were trimmed by 4 bases and 1 base, with 11 bases remaining between them. The CDR3, as DNA: TGTGCCAGTAGTACCCGGGACGGAAGCAATCAGCCCCAGCATTTT. Translated, it gives CASSTRDGSNQPQHF.

This clonotype has a handful of counts. The V call is TRBV27, the J call TRBJ1-1; 9 bases align to TRBD1. The J segment lost 4 bases and the V segment lost 1 base, leaving 4 bases of the junction unmatched. Germline loops: CDR1 MNHEY, CDR2 SMNVEV (reference sequence). The CDR3 extends over 15 amino acids. The CDR3 nucleotides are TGTGCCAGCAGTTTATACGACAGGGGGGGCACTGAAGCTTTCTTT. Its protein product is CASSLYDRGGTEAFF.

This clonotype showed up many times. The J gene is TRBJ2-2, the V gene TRBV7-8; D remains unclear. Between the trimmed V and J ends, which lost 5 bases and 5 bases, there was a span of 15 bases. The CDR3 has 15 amino acids. CDR1 and CDR2 from the germline V gene are SGHVS and FQNEAQ. In DNA, the CDR3 is TGTGCCAGCAGCCCAGTGGGCAGTTTAACCGGGGAGCTGTTTTTT. Protein sequence: CASSPVGSLTGELFF.

A few counts support this clonotype. This sequence joins TRBV7-9 and TRBJ2-1; D gene unclear. CDR3 length: 13 residues. The germline gives CDR1 SEHNR, CDR2 FQNEAQ (reference sequence). The V end was cut by 4 bases, the J end by 7 bases, with 11 bases between. The CDR3 region has the DNA TGTGCCAGCAGCTCAGTCGCGGCAAATGAGCAGTTCTTC. It specifies CASSSVAANEQFF.

Only a few counts were recorded for this clonotype. This rearrangement joins TRBV6-5 to TRBJ1-1, with 9 bases matching TRBD1. The junction had 6 bases not matched to a gene; V was cut back by 2 bases and J by 5 bases. Germline CDR1 and CDR2: MNHEY and SVGAGI. CDR3 length: 15 amino acids. Written as DNA, the CDR3 is TGTGCCAGCAGTTACCTGGGGACAGGGCAAACTGAAGCTTTCTTT. Encoded protein: CASSYLGTGQTEAFF.

This clonotype showed up many times. The chain is built from TRBV27 and TRBJ2-3, with 11 bases identical to TRBD2. Germline CDR1 is MNHEY and CDR2 is SMNVEV (reference sequence). This CDR3 spans 16 amino acids. V gave up 5 bases and J gave up 4 bases; unmatched junction bases: 8. CDR3 amino acids: CASSQSSGRGADTQYF. Written as DNA, the CDR3 is TGTGCCAGCAGTCAGAGTAGCGGGAGGGGTGCAGATACGCAGTATTTT.

The chain uses TRBV2 and TRBJ1-4; 11 positions agree with TRBD1. Per germline, CDR1 SNHLY and CDR2 FYNNEI. CDR3 size: 15 residues. Unmatched junction bases numbered 3, after V lost 6 bases and J lost 3 bases. The CDR3 sequence: CASRGQGASNEKLFF. The CDR3 nucleotides read TGTGCCAGCAGAGGACAGGGGGCTTCTAATGAAAAACTGTTTTTT.

Comment on this clonotype: The germline gene is not matched at one end of the junction; a read error may be the cause. The rearrangement uses TRBV27 and TRBJ1-2; the match to TRBD1 covers 9 bases. CDR1 and CDR2 (germline): MNHEY, SMNVEV (reference sequence). This CDR3 contains 13 residues. CDR3 coding DNA: TGTGCCAGCAGTCCGGGACAGGGATATGGCTACATCTTC. This translates into CASSPGQGYGYIF.

The chain carries TRBV6-4 and TRBJ2-1; 13 bases agree with TRBD2. With 5 bases clipped from V and 4 bases from J, the junction kept 2 bases outside the gene matches. Germline CDR1 MRHNA, CDR2 SNTAGT. CDR3 length: 15 amino acids. The CDR3 protein is CASSTSGGAYNEQFF. In nucleotides, the CDR3 is TGTGCCAGCAGTACTAGCGGGGGGGCATACAATGAGCAGTTCTTC.

There are many counts of this clonotype. This chain connects TRBV4-1 to TRBJ2-3; 13 bases match TRBD2. The CDR3 consists of 15 residues. In germline, CDR1 is MGHRA, CDR2 YSYEKL. V was pared by 4 bases and J by 8 bases, with 6 bases of the junction left unmatched. The CDR3: CASSRTSGGGATQYF. CDR3 nucleotides: TGCGCCAGCAGCCGAACTAGCGGGGGGGGAGCTACGCAGTATTTT.

This clonotype was seen a few times. The chain carries TRBV4-1 and TRBJ2-1; 14 bases align to TRBD2. The V and J ends lost 1 base and 9 bases, in that order; junction bases with no gene match: 2. There are 15 residues in the CDR3. Germline V gives CDR1 MGHRA, CDR2 YSYEKL. CDR3 nucleotide sequence: TGCGCCAGCAGCCAAGTAGGACTAGCGGGAGGTGAGCAGTTCTTC. The encoded protein is CASSQVGLAGGEQFF.

V and J are TRBV19 and TRBJ2-2; a weak D match, TRBD1 (5 bases). CDR1 is LNHDA, CDR2 SQIVND, per germline (reference sequence). The V gene lost 5 bases and the J gene lost 1 base, with 14 bases spanning the gap. CDR3 length: 16 amino acids. The CDR3 spells CASSPGLRRNTGELFF. The CDR3 DNA reads as TGTGCCAGTAGTCCAGGGCTACGGAGGAACACCGGGGAGCTGTTTTTT.

This chain links TRBV4-1 with TRBJ2-3; TRBD2 might be the D (5 bases). The germline V and J ends were trimmed by 2 bases and 5 bases, with 17 bases remaining between them. The CDR3 is 16 residues long. The germline V gene encodes CDR1 MGHRA and CDR2 YSYEKL. The CDR3 reads CASSQSSERRKDTQYF. The CDR3 nucleotides are TGCGCCAGCAGCCAAAGTTCCGAGCGGCGGAAAGATACGCAGTATTTT.

There are a few counts of this clonotype. The V gene is TRBV2, the J gene TRBJ2-3; 7 bases are shared with TRBD1. This CDR3 has 14 amino acids. V lost 6 bases to trimming and J lost 1 base; unmatched junction nucleotides: 4. Germline-derived CDR1 and CDR2 are SNHLY and FYNNEI. The CDR3 nucleotides read TGTGCCAGCAGACAGGGGTCGCGCACAGATACGCAGTATTTT. Encoded protein: CASRQGSRTDTQYF.

The chain has TRBV5-5 and TRBJ2-7, with 12 bases lining up with TRBD1. Germline trimming cut 3 bases from V and 3 bases from J; bases unmatched to any gene: 7. This CDR3 region has 16 residues. The germline CDR1 and CDR2 sequences are SGHKS and YYEKEE (reference sequence). CDR3 in amino acids: CASSSGTGGAYYEQYF. Written as DNA, the CDR3 is TGTGCCAGCAGCTCGGGGACAGGGGGCGCTTACTACGAGCAGTACTTC. The entire variable domain, with the rest obtained from reference TRBV5-5 and TRBJ2-7, is as follows: DAGVTQSPTHLIKTRGQQVTLRCSPISGHKSVSWYQQVLGQGPQFIFQYYEKEERGRGNFPDRFSARQFPNYSSELNVNALLLGDSALYLCASSSGTGGAYYEQYFGPGTRLTVT.

This clonotype was picked up many times. The chain combines TRBV7-2 with TRBJ2-7; D is possibly TRBD2 (5 bases). Germline V gene lookup returns CDR1 SGHTA and CDR2 FQGNSA. V gave up 1 base and J gave up 0 bases, with 16 bases separating them. The CDR3 consists of 17 residues. Here the CDR3 DNA reads TGTGCCAGCAGCTTAGGGGGAGTCGAGACTCCCTCCTACGAGCAGTACTTC. Amino acid sequence: CASSLGGVETPSYEQYF.

This chain links TRBV19 with TRBJ2-1; TRBD1 agrees at 7 bases. CDR1 and CDR2 (germline): LNHDA, SQIVND (reference sequence). The CDR3 runs 13 residues. In DNA, the CDR3 is TGTGTCGTCCGAGGGGGCCATTACAATGAGCAGTTCTTC. It is translated as CVVRGGHYNEQFF.

This clonotype has just a few counts. The V and J genes are TRBV19 and TRBJ1-5; the match to TRBD1 covers 7 bases. The germline CDR1 and CDR2 sequences are LNHDA and SQIVND (reference sequence). The CDR3 extends over 14 amino acids. The V gene end was trimmed by 2 bases and the J gene end by 9 bases; junction bases not matched to a gene: 7. The CDR3, as DNA: TGTGCCAGTAGTATAATAACAGGGGATTCGCCCCAGCATTTT. Translated, it gives CASSIITGDSPQHF.

The chain employs TRBV29-1 and TRBJ2-3; TRBD2 is a possible D gene (6 bases). Germline V gene data show CDR1 as SQVTM and CDR2 as ANQGSEA. The CDR3 contains 13 residues. The ends were cut back, 5 bases at V and 5 bases at J, with 14 bases in the middle. CDR3 in amino acids: CSVHGGVKDTQYF. CDR3 coding DNA: TGCAGCGTTCACGGGGGAGTAAAAGATACGCAGTATTTT.

This clonotype was detected ten times or more. The chain joins TRBV4-2 to TRBJ2-7, with 9 bases matching TRBD2. This CDR3 is built from 16 residues. Germline V gives CDR1 LGHNA, CDR2 YNFKEQ. V lost 0 bases and J lost 5; bases outside the gene matches: 8. The CDR3 DNA reads as TGTGCCAGCAGCCAAGATGTGAGGACTAGCGCGGACGAGCAGTACTTC. Residues: CASSQDVRTSADEQYF.